This T cell receptor beta chain was found in a study of blood T cells in healthy people across ages. Findings and caveats of the study: Estimated diversity that came from one million T cells was considered an underestimate. Significant beta diversity loss was already apparent by age approximately 36, declining roughly linearly.

A few counts support this clonotype. Its antigen remains unknown. A second PCR of 7 to 11 cycles used a sample-barcoded 5' primer and a J-beta primer mix. TCRdb called the 5' RACE reads again in MiXCR, with one record for every CDR3 protein. The sample includes around 1,500,000 distinct CDR3 sequences, approximately 38% of them seen just once. CDR1 is KGHSH, CDR2 LQKENI, per germline. The CDR3 extends over 16 amino acids. Trimming cost V 1 base and J 4 bases, with 16 bases left between them. Sequencing input: blood. The receptor's source is a young woman in good health. The chain links TRBV18 to TRBJ1-2, with D perhaps TRBD1 (6 bases). As DNA, the CDR3 is TGTGCCAGCTCACCACAATCGACCGGGACATCCTATGGCTACACCTTC. Protein: CASSPQSTGTSYGYTF. The full variable domain, with the rest looked up from reference TRBV18 and TRBJ1-2, is NAGVMQNPRHLVRRRGQEARLRCSPMKGHSHVYWYRQLPEEGLKFMVYLQKENIIDESGMPKERFSAEFPKEGPSILRIQQVVRGDSAAYFCASSPQSTGTSYGYTFGSGTRLTVV.